The clone carrying this T cell receptor beta chain occurred a few times. The CDR3 runs 16 residues. V lost 5 bases, J lost 3 bases, and 16 bases lay in between. CDR1 is SGHTA and CDR2 is FQGTGA in the germline V gene. MiXCR, applied by TCRdb to the 5' RACE reads, yields one record per CDR3 protein. The sample holds about 620,000 distinct CDR3 sequences, around 17% seen once. These data belong to a study of T-cell memory formation after mild COVID-19. The receptor comes from an adult woman who had mild COVID-19 (a few samples of this study predate the infection). Cell type and time point are not known. The V and J genes are TRBV7-3 and TRBJ2-2; a weak D match, TRBD2 (7 bases). The sequenced material came from PBMCs or a T cell subset sorted from them (not recorded which). The CDR3 DNA sequence: TGTGCCAGCAGCCCCCAACGGGGGGCAGACACCGGGGAGCTGTTTTTT. Translation gives CASSPQRGADTGELFF. Drawing the rest from reference TRBV7-3 and TRBJ2-2, the complete variable domain is GAGVSQTPSNKVTEKGKYVELRCDPISGHTALYWYRQSLGQGPEFLIYFQGTGAADDSGLPNDRFFAVRPEGSVSTLKIQRTERGDSAVYLCASSPQRGADTGELFFGEGSRLTVL.